What follows are 8 T cell receptor beta chains derived from one specimen sequenced in a study of blood T cell repertoires in COVID-19. Repertoires were generated with immunoSEQ multiplex PCR, while TCRdb's copy carries only in-frame clones and drops some. The table includes about 74,000 clones, just over 85% detected once. The source material was peripheral blood. The receptors here all came from a woman of 80 years or more with active or convalescent COVID-19.

The chain couples TRBV7-9 to TRBJ1-5; a possible D gene is TRBD1 (5 bases). Germline lookup yields CDR1 SEHNR and CDR2 FQNEAQ (reference sequence). V dropped 3 bases and J dropped 4 bases, with 10 bases sitting between them. CDR3 length: 14 residues. DNA of the CDR3: TGTGCCAGCAGCTTGGGGGGATTGAATCAGCCCCAGCATTTT. This encodes CASSLGGLNQPQHF.

V is TRBV4-1 and J is TRBJ2-1; D remains ambiguous. V lost 0 bases and J 0 bases, leaving 6 bases between the germline ends. CDR1 and CDR2 from the germline V gene are MGHRA and YSYEKL. The CDR3 loop spans 15 amino acids. CDR3 loop: CASSQEASSYNEQFF. The CDR3 DNA reads TGCGCCAGCAGCCAAGAAGCGAGCTCCTACAATGAGCAGTTCTTC.

This clone was recorded only once. The chain combines TRBV9 with TRBJ1-2; D gene ambiguous. The V end lost 4 bases, the J end lost 0 bases, and 13 bases lay between the germline ends. This CDR3 spans 15 amino acids. Germline V lookup: CDR1 SGDLS, CDR2 YYNGEE. The CDR3 DNA reads as TGTGCCAGCAGCCCCATTGCGCCCCCTAACTATGGCTACACCTTC. Translated: CASSPIAPPNYGYTF.

This clone was detected only once. The chain couples TRBV4-3 to TRBJ2-7; 7 nucleotides match TRBD2. This CDR3 has 15 amino acids. Germline assignment: CDR1 LGHNA and CDR2 YSLEER. V trimming: 3 bases; J trimming: 4 bases; junction bases outside the gene matches: 9. CDR3 protein: CASSQIQGGGYEQYF. CDR3 in DNA: TGCGCCAGCAGCCAGATCCAGGGCGGGGGATACGAGCAGTACTTC.

The rearrangement joins TRBV3-1 (or the pseudogene TRBV3-2) to TRBJ1-3; D gene uncertain. The germline V and J ends were trimmed by 4 bases and 2 bases, with 12 bases remaining between them. Germline values: CDR1 LGHDT, CDR2 YNNKEL (reference sequence). This CDR3 has 15 amino acids. CDR3 in DNA: TGTGCCAGCAGCCCAATAGCCGGGGCTGGAAACACCATATATTTT. Translating it yields CASSPIAGAGNTIYF.

The V call is TRBV5-6, the J call TRBJ2-7; D is unresolved. Germline V gene lookup returns CDR1 SGHDT and CDR2 YYEEEE. V was trimmed by 1 base and J by 4 bases, leaving 6 bases between them. CDR3 length: 12 amino acids. CDR3 sequence: CASSLYVYEQYF. CDR3 in DNA: TGTGCCAGCAGCTTGTATGTTTACGAGCAGTACTTC.

The chain uses TRBV5-1 and TRBJ2-1; 11 nucleotides agree with TRBD2. The germline V gene has CDR1 SGHRS and CDR2 YFSETQ. The CDR3 sequence is 15 residues long. The V gene end was trimmed by 0 bases and the J gene end by 9 bases; junction bases not matched to a gene: 5. The CDR3 sequence: CASSLEGTSGSEQFF. The CDR3 coding sequence is TGCGCCAGCAGCTTGGAGGGGACTAGCGGCTCTGAGCAGTTCTTC.

On this clone: The sample contains more than one DNA sequence encoding this CDR3. The chain has TRBV2 and TRBJ2-2, with D possibly being TRBD2 (5 bases). Germline-derived CDR1 and CDR2 are SNHLY and FYNNEI. The CDR3 spans 18 residues. The V and J ends lost 6 bases and 0 bases respectively, with 20 bases between them. CDR3 DNA sequence: TGTGCCAGCAGCGGAGGATCTTATACTACCACGAACACCGGGGAGCTGTTTTTT. It specifies CASSGGSYTTTNTGELFF.